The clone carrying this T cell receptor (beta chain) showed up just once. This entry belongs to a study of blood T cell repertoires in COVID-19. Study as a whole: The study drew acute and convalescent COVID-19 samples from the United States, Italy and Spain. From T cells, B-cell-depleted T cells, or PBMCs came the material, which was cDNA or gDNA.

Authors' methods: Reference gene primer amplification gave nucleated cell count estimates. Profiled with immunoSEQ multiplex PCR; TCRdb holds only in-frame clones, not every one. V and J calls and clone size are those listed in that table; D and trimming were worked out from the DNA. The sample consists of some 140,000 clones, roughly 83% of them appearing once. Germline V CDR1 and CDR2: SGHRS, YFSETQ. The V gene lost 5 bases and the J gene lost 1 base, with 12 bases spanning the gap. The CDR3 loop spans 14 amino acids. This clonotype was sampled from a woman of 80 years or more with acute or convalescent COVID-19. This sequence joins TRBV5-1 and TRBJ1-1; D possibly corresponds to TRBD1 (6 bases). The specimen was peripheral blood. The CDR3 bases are TGCGCCAGCAGAACCGGGACACCGAACACTGAAGCTTTCTTT. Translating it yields CASRTGTPNTEAFF.